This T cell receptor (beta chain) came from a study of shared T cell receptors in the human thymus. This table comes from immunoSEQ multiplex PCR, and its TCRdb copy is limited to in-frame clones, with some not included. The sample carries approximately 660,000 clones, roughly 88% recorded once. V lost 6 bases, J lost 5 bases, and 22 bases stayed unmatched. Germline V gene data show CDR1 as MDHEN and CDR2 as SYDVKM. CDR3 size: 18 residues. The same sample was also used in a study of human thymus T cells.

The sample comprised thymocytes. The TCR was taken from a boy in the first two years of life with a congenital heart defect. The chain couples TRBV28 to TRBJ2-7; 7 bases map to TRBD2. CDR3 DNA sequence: TGTGCCAGCAGGGGGACTGGCAGCGGGATCTGGGGGATCCACGAGCAGTACTTC. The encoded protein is CASRGTGSGIWGIHEQYF. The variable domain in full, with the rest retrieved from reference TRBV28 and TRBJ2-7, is DVKVTQSSRYLVKRTGEKVFLECVQDMDHENMFWYRQDPGLGLRLIYFSYDVKMKEKGDIPEGYSVSREKKERFSLILESASTNQTSMYLCASRGTGSGIWGIHEQYFGPGTRLTVT.